This TCR beta chain appears in the sequencing data of a study of post-analysis software for immune sequencing data. Prepared TCR beta cDNA libraries contained unique molecular identifiers. Via MiXCR, TCRdb re-called the PCR reads, giving one row per CDR3 protein. This sample has about 460,000 distinct CDR3 sequences, with around 40% found just once. Study-wide results and caveats: Higher frequency in patients than in controls was seen for 5 or 6 TRBV segments, with TRBV5-6, TRBV5-1 and TRBV20-1 among them.

On this clonotype itself: Its antigen is undetermined.

The V end lost 4 bases, the J end lost 1 base, and 15 bases lay between the germline ends. Germline assignment: CDR1 SGHRS and CDR2 YFSETQ. The CDR3 has 15 residues. The receptor was derived from a girl between 10 and 17 years old with multiple sclerosis. The V and J genes are TRBV5-1 and TRBJ2-7; perhaps TRBD1 as D (6 bases). Material for sequencing was blood. The CDR3 loop is CASSLLQGRSYEQYF. DNA of the CDR3: TGCGCCAGCAGCCTATTACAGGGACGGTCCTACGAGCAGTACTTC.